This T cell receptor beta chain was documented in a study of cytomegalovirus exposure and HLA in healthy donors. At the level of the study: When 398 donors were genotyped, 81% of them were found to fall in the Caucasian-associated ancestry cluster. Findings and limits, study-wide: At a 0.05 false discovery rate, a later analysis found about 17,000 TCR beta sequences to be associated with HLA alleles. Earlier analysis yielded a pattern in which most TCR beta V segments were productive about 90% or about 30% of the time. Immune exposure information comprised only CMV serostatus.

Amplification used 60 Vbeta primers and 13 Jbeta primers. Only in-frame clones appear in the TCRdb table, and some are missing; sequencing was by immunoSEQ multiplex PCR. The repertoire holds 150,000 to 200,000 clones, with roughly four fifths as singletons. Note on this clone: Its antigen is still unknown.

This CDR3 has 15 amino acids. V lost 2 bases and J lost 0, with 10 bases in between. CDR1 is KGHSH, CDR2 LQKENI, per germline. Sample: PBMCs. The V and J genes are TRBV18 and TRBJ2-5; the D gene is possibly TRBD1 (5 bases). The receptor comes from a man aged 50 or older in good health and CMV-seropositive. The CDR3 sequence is CASSPFTGDQETQYF. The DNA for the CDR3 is TGTGCCAGCTCACCATTTACAGGCGACCAAGAGACCCAGTACTTC. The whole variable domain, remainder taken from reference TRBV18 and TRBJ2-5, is NAGVMQNPRHLVRRRGQEARLRCSPMKGHSHVYWYRQLPEEGLKFMVYLQKENIIDESGMPKERFSAEFPKEGPSILRIQQVVRGDSAAYFCASSPFTGDQETQYFGPGTRLLVL.